The 25 T cell receptor beta chains given below trace back to one sample, sequenced in a study of CD8 T cells in ankylosing spondylitis. The study, taken as a whole, reports: Seemingly characteristic of ankylosing spondylitis blood was a TCR beta motif consisting of 7 or 8 highly homologous variants.

TCRdb called the 5' RACE reads again in MiXCR, with one record for every CDR3 protein. The data show under 550,000 distinct CDR3 sequences, 26% seen once. Antigen specificity for these receptors is unknown. The source material was blood, either unsorted or a sorted T cell fraction (not recorded which). Source of these receptors: a male donor with ankylosing spondylitis.

This clonotype has only a few counts. CDR3 amino acids: CSARAPFGSGREETQYF. In DNA, the CDR3 is TGCAGTGCTAGAGCCCCCTTTGGGAGCGGGAGAGAGGAGACCCAGTACTTC. The chain links TRBV20-1 to TRBJ2-5; 8 positions agree with TRBD2. The V gene's germline CDR1 is DFQATT and CDR2 SNEGSKA (reference sequence). V lost 1 base to trimming and J lost 5 bases; unmatched junction nucleotides: 15. This CDR3 is 17 amino acids long.

This clonotype has only one observation. CDR3 sequence (DNA): TGTGCCAGCAGTTTGGGGGGACAGGCTATATATGGCTACACCTTC. Protein sequence: CASSLGGQAIYGYTF. This sequence joins TRBV28 and TRBJ1-2; 8 positions agree with TRBD1. The CDR3 extends over 15 amino acids. V lost 3 bases, J lost 5 bases, and 8 bases stayed unmatched. In germline, CDR1 is MDHEN, CDR2 SYDVKM.

V and J are TRBV3-1 and TRBJ1-3; no definite D call. The ends were cut back, 4 bases at V and 4 bases at J, with 14 bases in the middle. Germline V gene sequence: CDR1 LGHDT, CDR2 YNNKEL (reference sequence). This CDR3 spans 15 amino acids. The CDR3 nucleotides read TGTGCCAGCAGCCCGGTTGCAAAGGGCGGAAACACCATATATTTT. It translates to CASSPVAKGGNTIYF.

The V call is TRBV10-2, the J call TRBJ2-3; 7 bases fit TRBD1. This CDR3 comprises 15 residues. Germline loops: CDR1 WSHSY, CDR2 SAAADI. Trimming removed 8 bases from V and 2 bases from J; junction bases left unmatched: 10. CDR3 region: CASRGQITVTDTQYF. The CDR3 nucleotides read TGCGCCAGCCGGGGACAGATCACGGTCACAGATACGCAGTATTTT.

The V and J genes are TRBV20-1 and TRBJ2-3; D gene uncertain. The V gene lost 6 bases and the J gene lost 1 base, with 11 bases spanning the gap. CDR3 size: 13 residues. CDR1 is DFQATT and CDR2 is SNEGSKA in the germline V gene (reference sequence). The CDR3 loop is CSALGHGTDTQYF. CDR3 DNA sequence: TGCAGTGCCCTGGGTCATGGCACAGATACGCAGTATTTT.

The chain links TRBV7-2 to TRBJ2-4; no clear D. CDR1 and CDR2 from the germline V gene are SGHTA and FQGNSA. This CDR3 contains 18 residues. The V and J ends lost 1 base and 0 bases respectively, with 16 bases between them. The CDR3 is CASSLVLGFYVAKNIQYF. CDR3 nucleotides: TGTGCCAGCAGCTTAGTGCTAGGCTTCTACGTAGCCAAAAACATTCAGTACTTC.

This clonotype has more than one count but fewer than ten. The chain joins TRBV5-1 to TRBJ2-5; 7 bases line up with TRBD2. The CDR3 runs 16 residues. V was pared by 3 bases and J by 0 bases, with 8 bases of the junction left unmatched. The germline V gene has CDR1 SGHRS and CDR2 YFSETQ. The CDR3 reads CASSSNSGTNQETQYF. The DNA for the CDR3 is TGCGCCAGCAGCTCCAATTCCGGGACTAACCAAGAGACCCAGTACTTC.

This clonotype has a handful of counts. The chain recombines TRBV3-1 with TRBJ1-4; D might be TRBD1 (5 bases). With 5 bases removed from V and 8 bases from J, the gap between germline ends came to 18 bases. The CDR3 covers 15 residues. Germline CDR1 is LGHDT and CDR2 is YNNKEL (reference sequence). For the CDR3, the DNA is TGTGCCAGCAGCTGGGGCGGCCGCACCGAGGAAAAACTGTTTTTT. As protein: CASSWGGRTEEKLFF. The full variable domain, its missing parts supplied by reference TRBV3-1 and TRBJ1-4, is DTAVSQTPKYLVTQMGNDKSIKCEQNLGHDTMYWYKQDSKKFLKIMFSYNNKELIINETVPNRFSPKSPDKAHLNLHINSLELGDSAVYFCASSWGGRTEEKLFFGSGTQLSVL.

This clonotype was seen just once. The chain links TRBV29-1 to TRBJ2-1, with D hard to call. Trimming cost V 0 bases and J 6 bases, with 9 bases left between them. The CDR3 consists of 13 residues. From germline, CDR1 is SQVTM and CDR2 ANQGSEA. The CDR3 bases are TGCAGCGTTGAAGAGGGCCACCCCAATGAGCAGTTCTTC. It codes for CSVEEGHPNEQFF.

The rearrangement joins TRBV6-1 to TRBJ1-1, with TRBD1 matching over 7 bases. This CDR3 is 15 amino acids long. J was trimmed by 5 bases and V by 6 bases; bases with no gene match: 12. Germline loops: CDR1 MNHNS, CDR2 SASEGT. CDR3: CASSPQGGGWTEAFF. CDR3 nucleotides: TGTGCCAGCAGCCCCCAAGGAGGGGGCTGGACTGAAGCTTTCTTT.

This clonotype has only a few counts. J is TRBJ1-1 and V is TRBV12-3 or TRBV12-4; the D is unclear. This CDR3 spans 14 amino acids. The V end lost 5 bases, the J end lost 4 bases, and 14 bases lay between the germline ends. CDR3 DNA sequence: TGTGCCAGCAGTCCCCTTGGAGGGTTCACTGAAGCTTTCTTT. Amino acids: CASSPLGGFTEAFF.

The J gene is TRBJ2-7, the V gene TRBV6-1; TRBD2 matches 9 bases. From germline, CDR1 is MNHNS and CDR2 SASEGT. V lost 4 bases and J lost 7; bases outside the gene matches: 8. The CDR3 sequence is 14 residues long. The CDR3 DNA follows: TGTGCCAGCAGTGCCACTAGCGGGCAAAGGGAGCAGTACTTC. Translated, it gives CASSATSGQREQYF.

The chain links TRBV20-1 to TRBJ2-1, with 9 positions matching TRBD2. From germline, CDR1 is DFQATT and CDR2 SNEGSKA (reference sequence). The CDR3 is 16 amino acids. With V trimmed by 3 bases and J by 5 bases, 11 bases remained unmatched. This CDR3 reads CSASLPGLAGHNEQFF. In DNA, the CDR3 is TGCAGTGCTAGCCTACCCGGGCTAGCGGGGCACAATGAGCAGTTCTTC.

This clonotype was counted a few times. This rearrangement joins TRBV20-1 to TRBJ2-3, with TRBD2 as a possible D gene (5 bases). The CDR3 consists of 14 residues. Germline CDR1 is DFQATT and CDR2 is SNEGSKA (reference sequence). V gave up 7 bases and J gave up 1 base, with 15 bases separating them. CDR3: CSGGDQLGTDTQYF. For the CDR3, the DNA is TGCAGTGGGGGAGACCAACTCGGCACAGATACGCAGTATTTT.

The J gene is TRBJ1-5, the V gene TRBV19; 7 bases align to TRBD1. CDR1 and CDR2 from the germline V gene are LNHDA and SQIVND (reference sequence). The CDR3 covers 16 residues. V dropped 5 bases and J dropped 6; count of bases not matched to a gene: 13. The CDR3 is CASSPRQGFWGQPQHF. The CDR3 DNA follows: TGTGCCAGTAGTCCGCGACAGGGTTTCTGGGGTCAGCCCCAGCATTTT.

This clonotype was seen a handful of times. The chain joins TRBV4-1 to TRBJ2-2, with D perhaps TRBD1 or TRBD2 (6 bases each). This CDR3 region has 19 residues. V lost 0 bases to trimming and J lost 2 bases, with 19 bases between them. Germline V lookup: CDR1 MGHRA, CDR2 YSYEKL. CDR3 sequence: CASSQDSSAGRGNTGELFF. As DNA, the CDR3 is TGCGCCAGCAGCCAAGATTCGTCAGCGGGCAGGGGTAACACCGGGGAGCTGTTTTTT.

The rearrangement joins TRBV6-5 to TRBJ2-1, with D possibly matching TRBD1 (6 bases). Per the germline V gene, CDR1 is MNHEY and CDR2 is SVGAGI. CDR3 size: 12 residues. V lost 6 bases to trimming and J lost 9 bases, with 12 bases between them. The CDR3 loop reads CASRDDRTEQFF. In nucleotides, the CDR3 is TGTGCCAGCAGGGACGACAGGACTGAGCAGTTCTTC.

The J gene is TRBJ2-1, the V gene TRBV20-1; 10 bases map to TRBD2. The trim removed 5 bases at V and 0 bases at J, leaving 4 bases unmatched. This CDR3 region has 15 residues. CDR1 and CDR2 from the germline V gene are DFQATT and SNEGSKA (reference sequence). CDR3 DNA: TGCAGTGCTTCTAGCGGGAGAAGCTCCTACAATGAGCAGTTCTTC. The encoded protein is CSASSGRSSYNEQFF.

This clonotype came up a few times. CDR3 sequence: CSVAFQGDVNEQFF. The CDR3 nucleotides read TGCAGCGTTGCGTTTCAGGGGGATGTTAATGAGCAGTTCTTC. This chain joins TRBV29-1 and TRBJ2-1; 7 bases are shared with TRBD1. CDR3 length: 14 amino acids. Germline trimming cut 4 bases from V and 7 bases from J; bases unmatched to any gene: 10. Germline lookup yields CDR1 SQVTM and CDR2 ANQGSEA.

The chain recombines TRBV20-1 with TRBJ1-4, with TRBD1 identical over 8 bases. Germline CDR1 is DFQATT and CDR2 is SNEGSKA (reference sequence). There are 13 residues in the CDR3. Losses at the gene ends were 5 bases for V and 8 bases for J; bases not matched to a gene: 7. CDR3 region: CSARTGWNEKLFF. In DNA, the CDR3 is TGCAGTGCTCGGACAGGGTGGAACGAAAAACTGTTTTTT.

The genes are TRBV20-1 and TRBJ1-1, with D possibly matching TRBD1 (5 bases). Trimming removed 3 bases from V and 3 bases from J, with 11 bases in between. CDR1 and CDR2 (germline): DFQATT, SNEGSKA (reference sequence). The CDR3 loop spans 13 amino acids. The CDR3 here is CSASQGEDTEAFF. The CDR3 region has the DNA TGCAGTGCTAGCCAGGGAGAGGACACTGAAGCTTTCTTT.

V usage is TRBV20-1 and J usage is TRBJ1-4, with 9 positions matching TRBD1. There are 13 residues in the CDR3. Germline V gene lookup returns CDR1 DFQATT and CDR2 SNEGSKA (reference sequence). Trimming at V came to 6 bases and at J to 8 bases, leaving 7 bases not matched to a gene. The CDR3 loop is CSAITGGREKLFF. The CDR3 nucleotides are TGCAGTGCGATTACAGGGGGCAGAGAAAAACTGTTTTTT.

This clonotype appeared a few times. The chain recombines TRBV9 with TRBJ2-3, with TRBD1 identical over 8 bases. After removal of 4 bases from V and 5 bases from J, the junction contained 9 bases not matched to a gene. The CDR3 is 15 amino acids. The germline gives CDR1 SGDLS, CDR2 YYNGEE. The CDR3 DNA is TGTGCCAGCAGCCCGAGGGACAGGTCGCAAGATACGCAGTATTTT. Its translation is CASSPRDRSQDTQYF.

The rearrangement uses TRBV7-2 and TRBJ2-7, with 9 bases aligning to TRBD1. The CDR3 is 13 amino acids. Germline CDR1 is SGHTA and CDR2 is FQGNSA. The V gene end was trimmed by 5 bases and the J gene end by 12 bases; junction bases not matched to a gene: 11. CDR3: CASSPASTGGLYF. The DNA of the CDR3 is TGTGCCAGCAGCCCGGCCTCGACAGGGGGGCTGTACTTC.

This clonotype was detected a few times. The chain joins TRBV5-1 to TRBJ1-4; 9 bases align to TRBD1. V lost 3 bases to trimming and J lost 8 bases; unmatched junction nucleotides: 8. CDR3 length: 15 amino acids. CDR1 SGHRS and CDR2 YFSETQ come from the germline V gene. For the CDR3, the DNA is TGCGCCAGCAGCTCTACAGGGGGCGATGGGGAAAAACTGTTTTTT. It codes for CASSSTGGDGEKLFF.